A single sample gave rise to the 5 T cell receptor beta chains below, sequenced in a study of T cells in Graves' hyperthyroidism and ophthalmopathy. There were TCR beta CDR3 regions amplified from RNA transcripts. In the first-round RT-PCR of the TCR CDR3, the HTBI primer set was used. Via MiXCR, TCRdb re-called the multiplex PCR reads, giving one row per CDR3 protein. The sample holds around 660,000 distinct CDR3 sequences; 45% are singletons and the top ten take less than 8.5%. The sample comprised peripheral blood or thyroid tissue (not recorded which). All receptors come from an adult man with Graves' disease, either hyperthyroidism or ophthalmopathy (not recorded which).

This clonotype has just a few counts. J is TRBJ2-2 and V is TRBV7-9, with D maybe TRBD2 (6 bases). CDR3 size: 14 residues. The germline CDR1 and CDR2 sequences are SEHNR and FQNEAQ (reference sequence). Deletions cut 5 bases from V and 7 bases from J, with 14 bases between. CDR3: CASSQEGGGGELFF. CDR3 in DNA: TGTGCCAGCAGCCAAGAGGGAGGAGGCGGGGAGCTGTTTTTT.

The rearrangement links TRBV7-8 to TRBJ1-3; D ambiguous. This CDR3 has 11 amino acids. Germline assignment: CDR1 SGHVS and CDR2 FQNEAQ. V dropped 5 bases and J dropped 7 bases, with 6 bases sitting between them. The CDR3 reads CASSGLNTIYF. CDR3 nucleotides: TGTGCCAGCAGCGGACTGAACACCATATATTTT.

V gene TRBV2 combines with J gene TRBJ1-6; D is undetermined. V was trimmed by 7 bases and J by 5 bases, leaving 18 bases between them. The CDR3 covers 16 residues. Per the germline V gene, CDR1 is SNHLY and CDR2 is FYNNEI. CDR3 loop: CASTVRGGGHNSPLHF. CDR3 DNA sequence: TGTGCCAGCACTGTCCGCGGCGGAGGCCATAATTCACCCCTCCACTTT.

This clonotype occurred many times. The V gene is TRBV7-9, the J gene TRBJ1-2; D unclear. The V gene lost 4 bases and the J gene lost 2 bases, with 5 bases spanning the gap. This CDR3 comprises 12 residues. From germline, CDR1 is SEHNR and CDR2 FQNEAQ (reference sequence). CDR3: CASSSMNYGYTF. The CDR3 DNA reads as TGTGCCAGCAGCTCCATGAACTATGGCTACACCTTC.

The sample holds a few counts of this clonotype. The chain recombines TRBV12-3 or TRBV12-4 with TRBJ2-5; tentatively, D is TRBD2 (6 bases). The CDR3 runs 15 residues. V was trimmed by 6 bases and J by 4 bases, leaving 18 bases between them. The DNA of the CDR3 is TGTGCCAGCAGCTTGGAGGGCAGGGCCAGAGAGACCCAGTACTTC. Encoded protein: CASSLEGRARETQYF.